This T cell receptor beta chain was profiled in a study of blood T cell repertoires in COVID-19. On the study more broadly: COVID-19 samples from acute and convalescent phases originated in the United States, Italy and Spain. PBMCs, B-cell-depleted T cells, or T cells were the source of the cDNA or gDNA that made up the material.

The CDR3 has 14 amino acids. V was pared by 3 bases and J by 3 bases, with 2 bases of the junction left unmatched. The germline gives CDR1 LNHNV, CDR2 YYDKDF (reference sequence). Those enrolled in Seattle joined during active infection and were followed longitudinally afterward. Per the original methods: Cell counts per sample came from amplifying reference gene primers. Libraries were prepared by immunoSEQ multiplex PCR; TCRdb keeps only in-frame clonotypes and omits some of them. V, J and clone size were drawn from that table, and D and trimming were deduced from the DNA. The sample shows some 240,000 clones, 80% to 90% of them seen only once.

Sequenced sample: peripheral blood. V gene TRBV15 combines with J gene TRBJ2-3, with 8 positions matching TRBD2. The clonotype originates from a woman at least 80 years old with COVID-19, enrolled during active disease. Here the CDR3 reads CATSRSGSTDTQYF. The DNA for the CDR3 is TGTGCCACCAGCAGGAGCGGGAGTACAGATACGCAGTATTTT.